This T cell receptor beta chain was sequenced for a study of blood T cells in healthy people across ages. Trimming removed 7 bases at V and 5 bases at J, with 9 bases between. The CDR3 contains 11 residues. Per the germline V gene, CDR1 is SQVTM and CDR2 is ANQGSEA. It was with a sample-barcoded 5' primer and a J-beta primer mix that a second PCR of roughly 6 to 12 cycles was run. Every cDNA was tagged by a template-switch adaptor with 12 random nucleotides. TCRdb reprocessed the 5' RACE reads with MiXCR, giving one entry per CDR3 protein. The data show 650,000 to 1,000,000 distinct CDR3 sequences, about 37% seen once. Study-level findings and limits: While age rose, TCR beta diversity per million T cells dropped in a roughly linear way. In long-lived donors, naive CD4+ cell counts and diversity exceeded those of aged donors. Since the PBMCs were unsorted, naive and antigen-experienced cells could not be conclusively compared.

This clonotype came up many times. Its antigen is not identified. The receptor comes from a man between 18 and 35 years old in good health. The chain combines TRBV29-1 with TRBJ2-1; D is unresolved. Sequencing was carried out using blood. In nucleotides, the CDR3 is TGCAGCGCGATCGAAAACAATGAGCAGTTCTTC. Amino acid sequence: CSAIENNEQFF.